Detailed here is one TCR beta chain. This record comes from a study of shared clonotypes between healthy human individuals. The authors split each subset's genomic DNA evenly across several immunoSEQ plates. Repertoires were generated with immunoSEQ multiplex PCR, while TCRdb's copy carries only in-frame clones and drops some. The table has a few hundred thousand clones, 75% to 80% seen once. The CDR3 has 10 residues. Germline CDR1 and CDR2: WSHSY and SAAADI. Trimming stripped 3 bases from V and 7 bases from J, with 4 bases between. What was sequenced was PBMCs. The clonotype originates from a woman between 40 and 50 years old in good health. Some clones in this sample may be carry-over from other donors' samples. The chain recombines TRBV10-2 with TRBJ2-7; D is uncertain. This CDR3 is CASSDREQYF. Here the CDR3 DNA reads TGCGCCAGCAGTGACCGGGAGCAGTACTTC.